The text below deals with one T cell receptor (beta chain). Its antigen is unidentified. Repertoires were generated with immunoSEQ multiplex PCR, while TCRdb's copy carries only in-frame clones and drops some. Among some 350,000 clones listed, roughly 87% were seen once. The record originates from a study of cytomegalovirus exposure and HLA in healthy donors. Trimming removed 1 base from V and 1 base from J; junction bases left unmatched: 10. Germline loops: CDR1 SGHDT, CDR2 YYEEEE. The CDR3 consists of 18 residues. Study outcomes and limitations: Among TCR beta chains, those listed as cytomegalovirus-associated numbered some 170. Cytomegalovirus status was reportedly diagnosed by the classifier with high specificity and sensitivity.

This TCR derives from a woman aged 25 to 39 in good health and CMV-seropositive. What was sequenced was PBMCs. The V and J genes are TRBV5-6 and TRBJ2-2; 7 bases map to TRBD1. CDR3 sequence: CASSLSWWDRMNTGELFF. As DNA, the CDR3 is TGTGCCAGCAGCTTGAGTTGGTGGGACAGAATGAACACCGGGGAGCTGTTTTTT.